This T cell receptor (beta chain) is from a study of brain metastases from non-small cell lung cancer. Study-wide results and limits: Fewer infiltrating T cells were found in brain metastases than primaries. Paired brain metastases and primary tumors largely shared TCR repertoires. T-cell clones appeared expanded in around 64% of brain metastases relative to matched primary tumors.

Measured with immunoSEQ multiplex PCR; TCRdb has only the in-frame clones, and not every one. Here the sample spans 1,500 to 2,000 clones, approximately 91% being singletons. CDR1 is SGHKS, CDR2 YYEKEE, per germline (reference sequence). This CDR3 comprises 15 residues. V lost 1 base to trimming and J lost 1 base, with 10 bases between them. With regard to this clone: Its antigen is currently unknown.

The receptor was derived from a donor aged 40 or older with non-small cell lung cancer. Sequenced material: tissue from a brain metastasis. This rearrangement joins TRBV5-5 to TRBJ2-3; D call uncertain. The CDR3 sequence is CASSLLWGRTDTQYF. DNA for the CDR3: TGTGCCAGCAGCTTGTTGTGGGGTCGCACAGATACGCAGTATTTT. The entire variable domain, with the rest obtained from reference TRBV5-5 and TRBJ2-3, is as follows: DAGVTQSPTHLIKTRGQQVTLRCSPISGHKSVSWYQQVLGQGPQFIFQYYEKEERGRGNFPDRFSARQFPNYSSELNVNALLLGDSALYLCASSLLWGRTDTQYFGPGTRLTVL.